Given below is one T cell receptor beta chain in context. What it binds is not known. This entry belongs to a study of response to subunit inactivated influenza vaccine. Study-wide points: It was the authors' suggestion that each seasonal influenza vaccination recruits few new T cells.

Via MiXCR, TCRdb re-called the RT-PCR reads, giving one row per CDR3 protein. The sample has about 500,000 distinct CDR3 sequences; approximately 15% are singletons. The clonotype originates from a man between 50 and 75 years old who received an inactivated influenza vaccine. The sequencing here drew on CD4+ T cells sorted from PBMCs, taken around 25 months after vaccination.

The CDR3 sequence: CASSLSGGGYEQYF. CDR3 nucleotides: TGTGCCAGCAGTTTATCGGGGGGCGGGTACGAGCAGTACTTC. The rearrangement uses TRBV12-3 or TRBV12-4 and TRBJ2-7; perhaps TRBD2 as D (7 bases). Deletions cut 2 bases from V and 4 bases from J, with 12 bases between. The CDR3 totals 14 residues.